The table lists the clone carrying this T cell receptor beta chain with a few counts. TCRdb passed the RT-PCR reads through MiXCR, listing each CDR3 protein once. The table lists more than 550,000 distinct CDR3 sequences, 14% of them singletons. V was shortened by 10 bases and J by 0 bases, with 15 bases between the two germline ends. Germline loops: CDR1 ENHRY, CDR2 SYGVKD. The CDR3 runs to 14 residues. The TCR was taken from a female donor in good health, serving as a healthy control. Source material: memory CD4+ T cells from blood. The rearrangement joins TRBV10-3 to TRBJ2-5, with TRBD1 as a possible D gene (6 bases). Written as DNA, the CDR3 is TGTGCCACCCAGGGGCGCTCCCACCAAGAGACCCAGTACTTC. It yields the protein CATQGRSHQETQYF.